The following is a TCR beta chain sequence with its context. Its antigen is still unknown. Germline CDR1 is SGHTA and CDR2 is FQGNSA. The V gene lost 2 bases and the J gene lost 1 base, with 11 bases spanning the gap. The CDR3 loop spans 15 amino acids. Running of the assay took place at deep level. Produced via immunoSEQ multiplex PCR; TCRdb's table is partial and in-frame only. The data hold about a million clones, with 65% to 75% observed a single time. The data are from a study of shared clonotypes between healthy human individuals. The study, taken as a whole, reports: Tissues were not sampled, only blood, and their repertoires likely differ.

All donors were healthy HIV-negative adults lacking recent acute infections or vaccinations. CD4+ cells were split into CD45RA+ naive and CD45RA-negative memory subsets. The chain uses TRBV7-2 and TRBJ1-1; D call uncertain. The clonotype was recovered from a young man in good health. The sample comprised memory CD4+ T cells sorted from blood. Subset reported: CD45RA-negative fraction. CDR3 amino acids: CASSLRVVENTEAFF. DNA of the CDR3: TGTGCCAGCAGCTTAAGGGTCGTGGAGAACACTGAAGCTTTCTTT. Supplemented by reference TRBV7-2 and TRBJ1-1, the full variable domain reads GAGVSQSPSNKVTEKGKDVELRCDPISGHTALYWYRQSLGQGLEFLIYFQGNSAPDKSGLPSDRFSAERTGGSVSTLTIQRTQQEDSAVYLCASSLRVVENTEAFFGQGTRLTVV.